Reported below is one TCR beta chain. Its specificity is not known. Using immunoSEQ multiplex PCR, the repertoire was profiled, and TCRdb retains in-frame clones only, with some absent. Of about 110,000 clones listed, roughly 87% are singletons. Germline V lookup: CDR1 GTSNPN, CDR2 SVGIG (reference sequence). V was pared by 0 bases and J by 4 bases, with 11 bases between. The CDR3 consists of 14 residues. These data are taken from a study of T cell responses to AZD1222 COVID-19 vaccine. Study findings and constraints: Variant regions that are unmutated are reportedly the target of nearly half of spike-specific TCRs. Recipients of two AZD1222 doses showed rising Spike-specific TCR breadth and depth.

The source of this sequence is an adult who received the AZD1222 COVID-19 vaccine. The source was peripheral blood, collected 28 days after the second AZD1222 dose. The chain employs TRBV30 and TRBJ2-3; TRBD2 is a possible D gene (6 bases). In DNA, the CDR3 is TGTGCCTGGAGTGTGGGAGGAGGGGCAGATACGCAGTATTTT. Translation gives CAWSVGGGADTQYF.